The sequence of this TCR beta chain was determined in a study of blood T cell repertoires in COVID-19. At the level of the study: T cells, B-cell-depleted T cells, or PBMCs provided the cDNA or gDNA that served as material.

Germline lookup yields CDR1 MDHEN and CDR2 SYDVKM. The V gene lost 7 bases and the J gene lost 8 bases, with 14 bases spanning the gap. The CDR3 is 12 residues long. Using immunoSEQ multiplex PCR, the repertoire was profiled, and TCRdb retains in-frame clones only, with some absent. The sample has hundreds of thousands of clones; approximately 90% are singletons. The chain combines TRBV28 with TRBJ1-2; a possible D gene is TRBD1 (5 bases). Sequencing was done on a sample of PBMCs or T cells enriched from blood (not recorded which). The TCR originated in a woman in her sixties in a cohort exposed to, infected with or recovered from COVID-19 (not recorded which). CDR3 residues: CASKTGVVGYTF. As DNA, the CDR3 is TGTGCCAGCAAAACAGGCGTTGTAGGCTACACCTTC.